Listed below are T cell receptor beta chains from one sample, sequenced in a study of T cell changes during pregnancy in multiple sclerosis. Only in-frame clones appear in the TCRdb table, and some are missing; sequencing was by immunoSEQ multiplex PCR. The table has tens of thousands of clones, roughly 90% seen once. The sequences come from peripheral blood, collected in the second trimester of pregnancy. The source is a female donor with multiple sclerosis, enrolled in a pregnancy study. Each CDR3 is given with its conserved first and last residue. The order of the fields is J gene, clone size, V gene, D gene, CDR3 DNA, CDR3 protein. A D gene is named only where the DNA matches it firmly. For some rows the clone size is stated as once, few or many, or as a class when expanded; others skip it.

TRBJ2-2	-	TRBV28	-	TGTGCCAGCAGTTTATCCATCAACACCGGGGAGCTGTTTTTT	CASSLSINTGELFF
TRBJ1-4	-	TRBV25-1	-	TGTGCCAGCAGGCCCAAAGGGGGTGCGAATGAAAAACTGTTTTTT	CASRPKGGANEKLFF
TRBJ2-1	-	TRBV15	TRBD2	TGTGCCACCAGCAGGGGAATGGGGGGGAGGGGCCACAATGAGCAGTTCTTC	CATSRGMGGRGHNEQFF
TRBJ1-6	-	TRBV9	-	TGTGCCAGCAGCCCAACCGGGGATTATAATTCACCCCTCCACTTT	CASSPTGDYNSPLHF
TRBJ2-5	-	TRBV14	TRBD1	TGTGCCAGCAGCGCGCACCGGGACAGGGTGAAAGAGACCCAGTACTTC	CASSAHRDRVKETQYF
TRBJ1-2	-	TRBV6-5	TRBD1	TGTGCCAGCAGCCCCAGACAGGGCGGTAACTATGGCTACACCTTC	CASSPRQGGNYGYTF
TRBJ2-1	-	TRBV7-8	TRBD2	TGTGCCAGCAGCTTAGCGCTAATGGGACTAGCACGGAATGAGCAGTTCTTC	CASSLALMGLARNEQFF
TRBJ2-3	-	TRBV7-2	-	TGTGCCAGCAGCCCTGACAGAGGGGGGGGGAGCACAGATACGCAGTATTTT	CASSPDRGGGSTDTQYF
TRBJ2-7	-	TRBV11-3	TRBD2	TGTGCCACCCCCGGGAGGGCCGAGCAGTACTTC	CATPGRAEQYF
TRBJ2-4	-	TRBV19	-	TGTGCCAGTAGTAGTTGGCGGGAACCAGCCAAAAACATTCAGTACTTC	CASSSWREPAKNIQYF
TRBJ1-2	-	TRBV2	-	TGTGCCAGCAAAGACACCCAGAACTATGGCTACACCTTC	CASKDTQNYGYTF
TRBJ2-5	-	TRBV5-6	-	TGTGCCAGCAGCTTGTCAGGGGAGACCCAGTACTTC	CASSLSGETQYF
TRBJ1-3	-	TRBV12-5	TRBD1	TGTGCTAGTGGTTTGGGGGACAGGCTTGGAAACACCATATATTTT	CASGLGDRLGNTIYF
TRBJ2-3	once	TRBV5-4	TRBD1	TGTGCCAGCAGCTTGGTGGCCAGGGGGCCGGGCGTGGTAGATACGCAGTATTTT	CASSLVARGPGVVDTQYF
TRBJ2-1	-	TRBV27	TRBD2	TGTGCCAGCAGCACCAAACTAGCGGTGAAATACAATGAGCAGTTCTTC	CASSTKLAVKYNEQFF
TRBJ1-1	-	TRBV30	-	TGTGCCTGGAGTGTACCCCGGTGGGGGCCCATGAACACTGAAGCTTTCTTT	CAWSVPRWGPMNTEAFF
TRBJ1-2	-	TRBV13	-	TGTGCCAGCAGCTCGGGATTCAACTATGGCTACACCTTC	CASSSGFNYGYTF
TRBJ1-6	few	TRBV5-6	-	TGTGCCAGCAGCTTGGGTGACACTAATTCACCCCTCCACTTT	CASSLGDTNSPLHF
TRBJ2-1	-	TRBV4-3	TRBD1	TGCGCCAGCAGCCAAGCCCAGGGGGCCTACAATGAGCAGTTCTTC	CASSQAQGAYNEQFF
TRBJ2-1	-	TRBV2	TRBD2	TGTGCCAGCAGGGGCGGGCTAGCGGGAAGGAGCTCCTACAATGAGCAGTTCTTC	CASRGGLAGRSSYNEQFF
TRBJ2-7	once	TRBV29-1	TRBD2	TGCAGCGTTGAAGATACTAGCGGGAGTTCGAGCGAGCAGTACTTC	CSVEDTSGSSSEQYF
TRBJ2-7	-	TRBV11-2	-	TGTGCCAGCAGCCGGGACTTAAAGGACGAGCAGTACTTC	CASSRDLKDEQYF